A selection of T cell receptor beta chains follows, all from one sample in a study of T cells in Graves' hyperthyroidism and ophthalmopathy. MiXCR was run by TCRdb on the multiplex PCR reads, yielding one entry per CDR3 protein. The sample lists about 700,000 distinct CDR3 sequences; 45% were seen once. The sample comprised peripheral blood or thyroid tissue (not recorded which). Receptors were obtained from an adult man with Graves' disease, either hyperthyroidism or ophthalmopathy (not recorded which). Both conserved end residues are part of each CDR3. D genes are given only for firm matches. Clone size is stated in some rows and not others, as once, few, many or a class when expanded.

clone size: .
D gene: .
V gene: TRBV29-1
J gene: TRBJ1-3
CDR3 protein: CMRGGGNTIYF
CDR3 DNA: TGCATGAGAGGGGGAGGAAACACCATATATTTT

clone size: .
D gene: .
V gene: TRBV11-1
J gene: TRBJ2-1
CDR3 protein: CASSDDSNEQFF
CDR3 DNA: TGTGCCAGCAGCGACGACAGCAATGAGCAGTTCTTC

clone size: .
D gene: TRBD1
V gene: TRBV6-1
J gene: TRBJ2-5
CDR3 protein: CASRDRYQETQYF
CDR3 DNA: TGTGCCAGCCGGGACAGGTACCAAGAGACCCAGTACTTC

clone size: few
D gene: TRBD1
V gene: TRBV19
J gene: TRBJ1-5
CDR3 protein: CASSTPVRTGGINQPQHF
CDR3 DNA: TGTGCCAGTAGTACCCCCGTGAGGACAGGGGGTATCAATCAGCCCCAGCATTTT

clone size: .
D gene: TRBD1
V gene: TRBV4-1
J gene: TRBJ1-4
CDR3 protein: CASSPYGTGPEKLFF
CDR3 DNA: TGCGCCAGCAGCCCATACGGGACAGGCCCCGAAAAACTGTTTTTT

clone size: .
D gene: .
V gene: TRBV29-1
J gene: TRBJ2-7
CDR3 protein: CSVDEDRSNTYEQYF
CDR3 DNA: TGCAGCGTTGATGAGGACAGATCTAACACCTACGAGCAGTACTTC

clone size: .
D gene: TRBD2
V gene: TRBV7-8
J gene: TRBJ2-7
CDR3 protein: CASSLDSGGPIYEQYF
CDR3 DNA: TGTGCCAGCAGCTTAGACAGCGGGGGCCCAATCTACGAGCAGTACTTC

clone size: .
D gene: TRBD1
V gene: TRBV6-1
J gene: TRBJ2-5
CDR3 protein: CASTPLQGAGETQYF
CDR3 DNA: TGTGCCAGCACTCCCCTACAGGGGGCCGGGGAGACCCAGTACTTC

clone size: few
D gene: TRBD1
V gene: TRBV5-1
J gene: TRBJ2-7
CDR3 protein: CASSLEGARVISYEQYF
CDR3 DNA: TGCGCCAGCAGCTTGGAGGGGGCTCGGGTTATCTCCTACGAGCAGTACTTC

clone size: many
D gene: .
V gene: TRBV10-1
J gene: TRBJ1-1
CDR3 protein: CASSEGFNTEAFF
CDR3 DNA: TGCGCCAGCAGTGAGGGTTTTAACACTGAAGCTTTCTTT

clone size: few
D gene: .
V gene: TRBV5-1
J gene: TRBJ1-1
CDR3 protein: CASSLDGPPMNTEAFF
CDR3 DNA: TGCGCCAGCAGCTTGGACGGCCCACCGATGAACACTGAAGCTTTCTTT